This TCR beta chain was identified during a study of blood T cell repertoires in COVID-19. Authors' methods: Reference gene primers were amplified, and this amplification served to estimate nucleated cell counts. The data were produced by immunoSEQ multiplex PCR, yet TCRdb's version contains in-frame clones alone and is incomplete. For V, J and clone size, that table is used; D and trimming come from the DNA. The sample shows about 100,000 clones, around 90% of them seen only once. This clonotype originated in a human donor in a cohort sampled during active COVID-19. The source material was peripheral blood.

The CDR3 sequence is CSASIEAIVETQYF. The CDR3, as DNA: TGCAGTGCTAGTATAGAGGCTATTGTAGAGACCCAGTACTTC. The V call is TRBV20-1, the J call TRBJ2-5; D unresolved. Per the germline V gene, CDR1 is DFQATT and CDR2 is SNEGSKA (reference sequence). The V end lost 3 bases, the J end lost 4 bases, and 15 bases lay between the germline ends. CDR3 length: 14 residues.